The entry below gives a single T cell receptor (beta chain) sequence along with its context. Its antigen is unknown. Method: immunoSEQ multiplex PCR; TCRdb's copy keeps in-frame clones and lacks some. The sample holds about 5,000 clones, roughly 60% seen once. The data originate from a study of CD4+ T cells in melanoma. Study results and caveats: In melanoma, neoantigen-specific CD4+ T cells reportedly differed in differentiation state. CD8+ T cell, macrophage and B cell function reportedly correlated with neoantigen-specific CD4+ T cells.

Trimming pared 4 bases from V and 7 bases from J, leaving 8 bases between. Germline assignment: CDR1 LGHDT and CDR2 YNNKEL (reference sequence). The CDR3 is 12 residues long. The receptor comes from a human donor with melanoma. Material for sequencing was cells from a culture (not recorded whether cultured in vitro). The chain combines TRBV3-1 (or the pseudogene TRBV3-2) with TRBJ2-1; D uncertain. The CDR3 is CASSRSVNEQFF. In DNA form, the CDR3 reads TGTGCCAGCAGCCGATCGGTAAATGAGCAGTTCTTC.